This TCR beta chain derives from a study of blood T cell repertoires in COVID-19. Study overall: Samples came from the United States, Italy and Spain, spanning acute and convalescent COVID-19. In each case, the material was cDNA or gDNA derived from T cells, B-cell-depleted T cells, or PBMCs.

V shed 6 bases, J shed 4 bases, and the junction held 5 bases outside the gene matches. There are 13 residues in the CDR3. Germline V gene data show CDR1 as SNHLY and CDR2 as FYNNEI. In the original analysis: Amplified reference gene primers provided the basis for estimating nucleated cell counts. Profiled with immunoSEQ multiplex PCR; TCRdb holds only in-frame clones, not every one. V and J calls and clone size are those listed in that table; D and trimming were worked out from the DNA. The sample carries tens of thousands of clones, 84% recorded once. The chain has TRBV2 and TRBJ1-2; 7 nucleotides match TRBD1. Sequencing input: peripheral blood. The clonotype comes from a human donor in a cohort sampled during active COVID-19. The DNA for the CDR3 is TGTGCCAGCAGAGGCAGGGGGACCTATGGCTACACCTTC. It encodes CASRGRGTYGYTF. The full variable domain, rest sourced from reference TRBV2 and TRBJ1-2, is EPEVTQTPSHQVTQMGQEVILRCVPISNHLYFYWYRQILGQKVEFLVSFYNNEISEKSEIFDDQFSVERPDGSNFTLKIRSTKLEDSAMYFCASRGRGTYGYTFGSGTRLTVV.